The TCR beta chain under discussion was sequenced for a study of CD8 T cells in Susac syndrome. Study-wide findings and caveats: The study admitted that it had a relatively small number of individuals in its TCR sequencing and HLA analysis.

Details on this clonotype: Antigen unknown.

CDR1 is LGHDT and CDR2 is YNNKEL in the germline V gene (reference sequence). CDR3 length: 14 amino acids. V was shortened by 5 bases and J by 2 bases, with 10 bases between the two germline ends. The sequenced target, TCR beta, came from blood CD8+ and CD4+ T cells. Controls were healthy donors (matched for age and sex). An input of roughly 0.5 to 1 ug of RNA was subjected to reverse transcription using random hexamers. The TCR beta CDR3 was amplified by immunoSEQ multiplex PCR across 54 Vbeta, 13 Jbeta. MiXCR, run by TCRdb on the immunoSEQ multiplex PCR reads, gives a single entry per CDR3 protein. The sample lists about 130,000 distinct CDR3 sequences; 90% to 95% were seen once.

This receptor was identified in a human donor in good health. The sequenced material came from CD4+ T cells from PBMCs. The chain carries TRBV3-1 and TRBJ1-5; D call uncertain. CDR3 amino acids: CASSVSGGNQPQHF. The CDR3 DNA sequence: TGTGCCAGCAGCGTCTCTGGGGGCAATCAGCCCCAGCATTTT.